This record looks at one T cell receptor beta chain sequence and its context. Its specificity is not known. The data were taken from a study of blood T cells in healthy people across ages. Germline assignment: CDR1 SGHTA and CDR2 FQGNSA. The CDR3 totals 15 residues. The V and J ends lost 1 base and 4 bases respectively, with 13 bases between them. Notes on the study in general: Diversity of TCR beta per million T cells declined in a roughly linear way with age.

It was with a sample-barcoded 5' primer and a J-beta primer mix that a second PCR of roughly 7 to 12 cycles was run. TCRdb analysed the 5' RACE reads with MiXCR anew, one entry per CDR3 protein. Altogether 700,000 or so distinct CDR3 sequences are present, over 20% being singletons, with the ten largest covering around 22%. The chain has TRBV7-2 and TRBJ1-1; D uncertain. Sample: blood. The TCR comes from a man in his 70s in good health. The CDR3 loop is CASSLGSTGFTEAFF. The CDR3 bases are TGTGCCAGCAGCTTAGGCTCCACCGGTTTCACTGAAGCTTTCTTT.